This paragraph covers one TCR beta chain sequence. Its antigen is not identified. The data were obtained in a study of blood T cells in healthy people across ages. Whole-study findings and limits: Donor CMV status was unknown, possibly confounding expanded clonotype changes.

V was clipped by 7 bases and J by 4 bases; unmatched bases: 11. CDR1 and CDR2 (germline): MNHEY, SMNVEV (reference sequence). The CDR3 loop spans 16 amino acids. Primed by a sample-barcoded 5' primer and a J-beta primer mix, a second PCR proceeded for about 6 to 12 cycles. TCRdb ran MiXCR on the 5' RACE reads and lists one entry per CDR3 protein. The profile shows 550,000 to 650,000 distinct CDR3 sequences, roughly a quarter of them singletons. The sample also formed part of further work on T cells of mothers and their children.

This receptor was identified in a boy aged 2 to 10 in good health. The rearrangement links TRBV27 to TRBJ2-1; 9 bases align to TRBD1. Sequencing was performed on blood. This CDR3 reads CASTSYAGTGYNEQFF. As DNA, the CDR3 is TGTGCCAGCACCTCCTACGCCGGGACAGGGTACAATGAGCAGTTCTTC.